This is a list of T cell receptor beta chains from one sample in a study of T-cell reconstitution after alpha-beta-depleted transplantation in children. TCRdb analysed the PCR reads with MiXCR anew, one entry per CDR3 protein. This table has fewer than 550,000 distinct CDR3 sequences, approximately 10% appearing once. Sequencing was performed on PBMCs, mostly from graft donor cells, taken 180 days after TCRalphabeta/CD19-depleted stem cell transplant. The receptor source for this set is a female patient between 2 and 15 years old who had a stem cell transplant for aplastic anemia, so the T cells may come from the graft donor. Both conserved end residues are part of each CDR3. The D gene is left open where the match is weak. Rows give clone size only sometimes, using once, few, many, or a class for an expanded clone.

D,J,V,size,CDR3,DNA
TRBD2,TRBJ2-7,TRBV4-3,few,CASSQTHLAGGYEQYF,TGCGCCAGCAGCCAAACACACCTAGCGGGAGGCTACGAGCAGTACTTC
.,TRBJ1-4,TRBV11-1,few,CASSPLADLLATNEKLFF,TGTGCCAGCAGCCCTTTAGCCGACTTACTGGCGACTAATGAAAAACTGTTTTTT
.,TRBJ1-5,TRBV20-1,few,CSARLGHPSQPQHF,TGCAGTGCTAGGTTGGGACACCCTTCGCAGCCCCAGCATTTT
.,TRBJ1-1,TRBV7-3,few,CASSSQRETEAFF,TGTGCCAGCAGCTCACAAAGGGAGACTGAAGCTTTCTTT
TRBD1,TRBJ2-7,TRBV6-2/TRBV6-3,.,CASSPYRTGGGAGGDYEQYF,TGTGCCAGCAGCCCTTACCGGACAGGGGGCGGGGCGGGAGGTGATTACGAGCAGTACTTC
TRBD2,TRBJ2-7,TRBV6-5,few,CASSWLAVYYEQYF,TGTGCCAGCAGTTGGCTAGCGGTCTACTACGAGCAGTACTTC
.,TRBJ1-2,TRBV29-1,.,CSVEDLAGPRDGYTF,TGCAGCGTTGAAGATCTGGCCGGCCCTCGCGATGGCTACACCTTC
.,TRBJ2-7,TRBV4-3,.,CASSQGGIGLRSYEQYF,TGCGCCAGCAGCCAAGGGGGAATTGGCTTGCGCTCCTACGAGCAGTACTTC
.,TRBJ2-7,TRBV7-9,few,CASSLAEGVGYEQYF,TGTGCCAGCAGCTTAGCGGAGGGGGTGGGATACGAGCAGTACTTC
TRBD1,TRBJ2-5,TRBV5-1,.,CASSLRQGIPPQYF,TGCGCCAGCAGCTTACGACAGGGCATCCCCCCCCAGTACTTC
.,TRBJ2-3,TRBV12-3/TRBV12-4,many,CASSLGAESTDTQYF,TGTGCCAGCAGTTTAGGAGCGGAGAGCACAGATACGCAGTATTTT
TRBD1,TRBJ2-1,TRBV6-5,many,CASSYWGTGSYNEQFF,TGTGCCAGCAGTTACTGGGGGACAGGGTCCTACAATGAGCAGTTCTTC
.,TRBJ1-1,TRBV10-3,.,CAISESERGRMNTEAFF,TGTGCCATCAGTGAGTCTGAAAGGGGTCGGATGAACACTGAAGCTTTCTTT
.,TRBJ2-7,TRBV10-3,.,CAISAHDRFYEQYF,TGTGCCATCAGTGCTCACGACAGGTTCTACGAGCAGTACTTC
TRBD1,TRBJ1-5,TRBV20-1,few,CSAILDRLYNQPQHF,TGCAGTGCTATCCTGGACAGGCTATACAATCAGCCCCAGCATTTT
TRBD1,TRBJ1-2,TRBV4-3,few,CASSQEELWDRPTSGYTF,TGCGCCAGCAGCCAAGAAGAGCTTTGGGACAGGCCGACGAGTGGCTACACCTTC
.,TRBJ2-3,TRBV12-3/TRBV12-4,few,CASSFAYLTDTQYF,TGTGCCAGCAGTTTCGCCTACCTAACAGATACGCAGTATTTT